The 9 T cell receptor beta chains given below trace back to one sample, sequenced in a study of T cells in Graves' hyperthyroidism and ophthalmopathy. RNA transcripts were the template for amplifying TCR beta CDR3 regions. A set of HTBI primers served as the primers for a first-round RT-PCR of the TCR CDR3. TCRdb recomputed calls from the multiplex PCR reads with MiXCR, one row per CDR3 protein. The sample carries about 360,000 distinct CDR3 sequences, around 13% recorded once. Sequenced: blood. These receptors originate from a woman between 18 and 30 years old with Graves' hyperthyroidism.

This clonotype has ten or more counts. The DNA of the CDR3 is TGTGCCAGCAGTTTAGGAGGGTCCTACAATGAGCAGTTCTTC. It translates to CASSLGGSYNEQFF. V and J are TRBV12-3 or TRBV12-4 and TRBJ2-1, with D tentatively TRBD2 (5 bases). The CDR3 has 14 amino acids. Trimming stripped 1 base from V and 1 base from J, with 5 bases between.

This clonotype has a count of ten or more. The chain links TRBV30 to TRBJ1-5; a possible D gene is TRBD1 (6 bases). CDR1 and CDR2 (germline): GTSNPN, SVGIG (reference sequence). This CDR3 contains 19 residues. V was trimmed by 5 bases and J by 0 bases, leaving 26 bases between them. This CDR3 reads CAWDSIGQYPTYSNQPQHF. CDR3 DNA: TGTGCCTGGGATTCGATCGGACAGTACCCTACCTATAGCAATCAGCCCCAGCATTTT.

The chain joins TRBV10-3 to TRBJ2-3, with 11 bases lining up with TRBD2. The CDR3 has 15 residues. J gave up 1 base and V 11 bases, and 8 bases lay outside the gene matches. CDR1 ENHRY and CDR2 SYGVKD come from the germline V gene. For the CDR3, the DNA is TGTGCCGCTTTAGCGGGGGGGCAGGGCACAGATACGCAGTATTTT. This gives the protein CAALAGGQGTDTQYF.

This sequence joins TRBV15 and TRBJ2-2; no definite D call. The germline gives CDR1 LNHNV, CDR2 YYDKDF (reference sequence). CDR3 length: 14 amino acids. Trimming took off 5 bases at V and 8 bases at J, with 15 bases between the two ends. CDR3: CATSDGRVPGELFF. The CDR3, as DNA: TGTGCCACCAGCGATGGACGGGTACCTGGGGAGCTGTTTTTT.

This clonotype was counted many times. The genes are TRBV20-1 and TRBJ2-7; 12 bases line up with TRBD2. The CDR3 runs to 17 residues. V shed 5 bases and J 5 bases; nucleotides not matched to a gene: 16. Germline V gene sequence: CDR1 DFQATT, CDR2 SNEGSKA (reference sequence). CDR3 residues: CSAGRLAGVWDVNEQYF. The DNA of the CDR3 is TGCAGTGCTGGTAGACTAGCGGGAGTCTGGGATGTGAACGAGCAGTACTTC.

This chain uses TRBV5-1 with TRBJ2-3; 13 bases agree with TRBD2. Germline CDR1 and CDR2: SGHRS and YFSETQ. The CDR3 length is 16 residues. Trimming took 4 bases from V and 2 from J; bases not matched to a gene: 4. The CDR3 protein is CASSGTSGIFTDTQYF. Written as DNA, the CDR3 is TGCGCCAGCAGCGGGACTAGCGGGATATTCACAGATACGCAGTATTTT.

This clonotype was seen many times. The V and J genes are TRBV11-2 and TRBJ2-1, with TRBD2 matching 12 bases. CDR3 size: 15 residues. With V trimmed by 6 bases and J by 8 bases, 8 bases remained unmatched. Germline CDR1 SGHAT, CDR2 FQNNGV. CDR3 region: CASRLLAGGIHEQFF. The CDR3 DNA is TGTGCCAGCAGGCTACTAGCGGGAGGAATCCATGAGCAGTTCTTC.

In its sample, this clonotype was seen many times. This chain uses TRBV2 with TRBJ2-3; tentatively, D is TRBD2 (7 bases). The V end lost 2 bases, the J end lost 2 bases, and 14 bases lay between the germline ends. The CDR3 consists of 16 residues. CDR1 and CDR2 (germline): SNHLY, FYNNEI. The CDR3 spells CASSEFGGGLTDTQYF. The CDR3 DNA follows: TGTGCCAGCAGTGAATTTGGGGGGGGGCTCACAGATACGCAGTATTTT.

At least ten counts were recorded for this clonotype. The chain employs TRBV18 and TRBJ2-3; D is possibly TRBD1 (6 bases). V gave up 3 bases and J gave up 1 base, with 8 bases separating them. Germline V gene sequence: CDR1 KGHSH, CDR2 LQKENI. The CDR3 spans 14 residues. The CDR3: CASSPAGGTDTQYF. The CDR3 DNA sequence: TGTGCCAGCTCACCGGCAGGGGGCACAGATACGCAGTATTTT.